The 20 T cell receptor beta chains reported below all come from one sample, sequenced in a study of T-cell reconstitution after alpha-beta-depleted transplantation in children. Preparation of the TCRbeta library was carried out with unique molecular identifiers. TCRdb passed the PCR reads through MiXCR, listing each CDR3 protein once. The sample includes 750,000 to 950,000 distinct CDR3 sequences, approximately 15% seen only once; the top ten take approximately 5%. The specimen was PBMCs, mostly from graft donor cells, collected 360 days after TCRalphabeta/CD19-depleted stem cell transplant. The receptors were sampled from a male patient aged 10 to 17 who had a stem cell transplant for acute lymphoblastic leukemia, so the T cells may come from the graft donor.

To note about this clonotype: Mismatch with germline at one junction end may stem from a read error. This rearrangement joins TRBV20-1 to TRBJ1-2; D is undetermined. The CDR3 consists of 17 residues. CDR1 and CDR2 (germline): DFQATT, SNEGSKA (reference sequence). For the CDR3, the DNA is TGCTGTGCTCCTAGACTAGATCCATCACGAGCTAACTATGGCTACACCTTC. Translating gives CCAPRLDPSRANYGYTF.

The V gene is TRBV18, the J gene TRBJ2-5; the match to TRBD1 covers 7 bases. The V gene end was trimmed by 3 bases and the J gene end by 4 bases; junction bases not matched to a gene: 2. The germline CDR1 and CDR2 sequences are KGHSH and LQKENI. The CDR3 is made up of 13 amino acids. CDR3 sequence (DNA): TGTGCCAGCTCACCGGGGACAGCAGAGACCCAGTACTTC. Translation: CASSPGTAETQYF.

This clonotype was seen a handful of times. The chain combines TRBV27 with TRBJ2-7, with 7 bases aligning to TRBD1. This CDR3 has 15 amino acids. From germline, CDR1 is MNHEY and CDR2 SMNVEV (reference sequence). V lost 5 bases and J lost 0; bases outside the gene matches: 7. CDR3: CASSPGYRGSYEQYF. The CDR3 bases are TGTGCCAGCAGTCCGGGTTACAGGGGCTCCTACGAGCAGTACTTC.

The V call is TRBV29-1, the J call TRBJ2-7; the D gene could be TRBD1 or TRBD2 (6 bases each). This CDR3 spans 12 amino acids. V was clipped by 3 bases and J by 6 bases, with 12 bases between them. The V gene's germline CDR1 is SQVTM and CDR2 ANQGSEA. CDR3 protein: CSVESQGGEQYF. The CDR3 region has the DNA TGCAGCGTTGAGTCACAGGGAGGCGAGCAGTACTTC.

This clonotype was counted ten times or more. The J gene is TRBJ2-1, the V gene TRBV7-7, with D possibly being TRBD2 (5 bases). Trimming left V 0 bases short and J 6 bases short, with 9 bases between. Germline CDR1 reads SSHAT; CDR2 reads FNYEAQ (reference sequence). CDR3 length: 14 amino acids. The CDR3 coding sequence is TGTGCCAGCAGCTTAGCGGGAGTTGCCAATGAGCAGTTCTTC. This codes for CASSLAGVANEQFF.

At least ten counts were recorded for this clonotype. This chain joins TRBV9 and TRBJ2-5; TRBD2 matches at 7 bases. The CDR3 contains 14 residues. The V gene's germline CDR1 is SGDLS and CDR2 YYNGEE. Losses at the gene ends were 0 bases for V and 1 base for J; bases not matched to a gene: 0. CDR3 sequence reads: CASSVAGGQETQYF. The CDR3 DNA reads as TGTGCCAGCAGCGTAGCGGGAGGCCAAGAGACCCAGTACTTC.

This clonotype has more than one count but fewer than ten. This chain connects TRBV5-1 to TRBJ2-5, with a tentative D call TRBD1 (6 bases). CDR3 size: 16 residues. In germline, CDR1 is SGHRS, CDR2 YFSETQ. V lost 1 base and J lost 2, with 15 bases in between. CDR3 nucleotides: TGCGCCAGCAGCTTGCAACCAGGAAGGGGGCAAGAGACCCAGTACTTC. Translated: CASSLQPGRGQETQYF.

This clonotype was observed a few times. The gene calls are TRBV7-9 and TRBJ2-1; D is possibly TRBD2 (6 bases). Deletions cut 1 base from V and 10 bases from J, with 11 bases between. This CDR3 region has 13 residues. The V gene's germline CDR1 is SEHNR and CDR2 FQNEAQ (reference sequence). The CDR3 sequence is CASSLVLADEQFF. CDR3 bases: TGTGCCAGCAGCTTAGTACTAGCAGACGAGCAGTTCTTC.

This clonotype showed up just a few times. The rearrangement joins TRBV7-2 to TRBJ2-2; 7 bases fit TRBD1. V shed 2 bases and J 8 bases; nucleotides not matched to a gene: 8. The CDR3 sequence is 15 residues long. The V gene's germline CDR1 is SGHTA and CDR2 FQGNSA. The CDR3 reads CASSLLGGRGGELFF. The CDR3 bases are TGTGCCAGCAGCTTATTAGGGGGCAGAGGTGGGGAGCTGTTTTTT.

The chain has TRBV4-1 and TRBJ1-2; D is unclear. The CDR3 extends over 14 amino acids. The V gene lost 0 bases and the J gene lost 2 bases, with 7 bases spanning the gap. Looked up from germline, CDR1 is MGHRA and CDR2 is YSYEKL. The CDR3 loop reads CASSQDLGNYGYTF. The CDR3 DNA reads as TGCGCCAGCAGCCAAGATTTGGGCAACTATGGCTACACCTTC.

CDR3 protein: CASSQVLREPPEAFF. DNA of the CDR3: TGCGCCAGCAGCCAAGTCCTGAGGGAACCCCCTGAAGCTTTCTTT. The rearrangement joins TRBV4-1 to TRBJ1-1; D unresolved. Trimming stripped 1 base from V and 6 bases from J, with 15 bases between. The CDR3 is made up of 15 amino acids. Germline CDR1 reads MGHRA; CDR2 reads YSYEKL.

V and J are TRBV27 and TRBJ2-7; tentative D call: TRBD2 (7 bases). The CDR3 spans 14 residues. The germline gives CDR1 MNHEY, CDR2 SMNVEV (reference sequence). Trimming took 4 bases from V and 6 from J, leaving 16 bases between them. The CDR3 sequence: CASSYGGPLFEQYF. The CDR3 DNA is TGTGCCAGCAGTTACGGGGGGCCGCTTTTCGAGCAGTACTTC.

The rearrangement uses TRBV10-2 and TRBJ1-1, with 7 bases matching TRBD1. V was clipped by 6 bases and J by 1 base; unmatched bases: 11. The CDR3 extends over 16 amino acids. The germline gives CDR1 WSHSY, CDR2 SAAADI. CDR3 sequence: CASSQDRPPGNTEAFF. CDR3 bases: TGCGCCAGCAGCCAGGACAGGCCTCCGGGGAACACTGAAGCTTTCTTT.

The chain recombines TRBV11-2 with TRBJ2-3; possibly TRBD2 for D (5 bases). Trimming cost V 3 bases and J 4 bases, with 8 bases left between them. The CDR3 has 13 residues. CDR1 is SGHAT and CDR2 is FQNNGV in the germline V gene. The CDR3 loop reads CASSFRTSDTQYF. Here the CDR3 DNA reads TGTGCCAGCAGCTTCAGGACTTCAGATACGCAGTATTTT.

The chain employs TRBV2 and TRBJ2-1; 7 nucleotides align to TRBD2. V trimming: 4 bases; J trimming: 4 bases; junction bases outside the gene matches: 4. From germline, CDR1 is SNHLY and CDR2 FYNNEI. CDR3 size: 14 residues. CDR3 bases: TGTGCCAGCAGTGGGCAAGCGGGATACAATGAGCAGTTCTTC. Its translation: CASSGQAGYNEQFF.

This clonotype was recorded a few times. This rearrangement joins TRBV7-8 to TRBJ1-2; weak D call: TRBD1 (5 bases). Germline CDR1 is SGHVS and CDR2 is FQNEAQ. This CDR3 region has 13 residues. V was pared by 5 bases and J by 5 bases, with 12 bases between. CDR3 DNA: TGTGCCAGCAGCGCGCAGGGACCTTATGGCTACACCTTC. Its protein product is CASSAQGPYGYTF.

The rearrangement uses TRBV7-9 and TRBJ2-1; 11 bases agree with TRBD2. Germline V gene data show CDR1 as SEHNR and CDR2 as FQNEAQ (reference sequence). Trimming cost V 5 bases and J 2 bases; bases outside gene matches: 8. The CDR3 runs 17 residues. The CDR3 loop is CASSPPPTSGTYNEQFF. The CDR3 nucleotides read TGTGCCAGCAGCCCCCCCCCGACTAGCGGGACCTACAATGAGCAGTTCTTC.

The chain employs TRBV27 and TRBJ1-2; D unresolved. Germline CDR1 and CDR2: MNHEY and SMNVEV (reference sequence). The CDR3 consists of 12 residues. V lost 3 bases to trimming and J lost 8 bases, with 10 bases between them. CDR3 coding DNA: TGTGCCAGCAGTTTCTCCGGCGGGGGCTACACCTTC. It yields the protein CASSFSGGGYTF.

The chain is built from TRBV4-1 and TRBJ2-1; D remains ambiguous. This CDR3 is built from 15 residues. V was trimmed by 0 bases and J by 0 bases, leaving 6 bases between them. CDR1 and CDR2 from the germline V gene are MGHRA and YSYEKL. The CDR3 spells CASSQERPSYNEQFF. The CDR3 nucleotides are TGCGCCAGCAGCCAAGAACGGCCCTCCTACAATGAGCAGTTCTTC.

This clonotype was found a few times. V and J are TRBV4-1 and TRBJ2-1, with D possibly TRBD2 on 5 matching bases. The germline V gene has CDR1 MGHRA and CDR2 YSYEKL. The CDR3 consists of 15 residues. V lost 4 bases and J 7 bases, leaving 17 bases between the germline ends. DNA for the CDR3: TGCGCCAGCAGCCCTCCGGAGGTACCAGCTAATGAGCAGTTCTTC. It encodes CASSPPEVPANEQFF.